A single sample gave rise to the 20 T cell receptor beta chains below, sequenced in a study of Graves' ophthalmopathy and Graves' hyperthyroidism. Amplified TCR beta CDR3 regions were obtained using RNA transcripts as template. The workflow started with a first-round RT-PCR run with HTBI primers and then moved on to a second-round multiplex PCR. TCRdb recomputed calls from the multiplex PCR reads with MiXCR, one row per CDR3 protein. There are nearly 400,000 distinct CDR3 sequences in the sample; around 18% occur only once, and about 1.6% lies in the top ten. The specimen sequenced was peripheral blood. The receptors here all came from a woman aged 18-29 years with Graves' ophthalmopathy.

This clonotype was detected many times. The chain's CDR3 is CASSYSLSRSYEQYF. CDR3 nucleotides: TGTGCCAGCAGTTACTCGCTCTCTCGTTCCTACGAGCAGTACTTC. This chain joins TRBV6-5 and TRBJ2-7, with unresolved D. This CDR3 spans 15 amino acids. With 0 bases removed from V and 1 base from J, the gap between germline ends came to 10 bases. Per germline, CDR1 MNHEY and CDR2 SVGAGI.

This clonotype was seen ten or more times. This chain joins TRBV28 and TRBJ2-7, with no clear D. With 3 bases removed from V and 9 bases from J, the gap between germline ends came to 12 bases. The germline CDR1 and CDR2 sequences are MDHEN and SYDVKM. The CDR3 length is 12 residues. CDR3 DNA sequence: TGTGCCAGCAGTTTGGGCCGGGCGGCGCAGTACTTC. It yields the protein CASSLGRAAQYF.

This clonotype was seen only a few times. The chain couples TRBV18 to TRBJ2-7; 11 bases fit TRBD1. The CDR3 runs 16 residues. The germline V gene encodes CDR1 KGHSH and CDR2 LQKENI. The V segment lost 3 bases and the J segment 3 bases; nucleotides outside the gene matches: 7. CDR3 sequence (DNA): TGTGCCAGCTCACCTACAGCCGGGACAGGGGGCTACGAGCAGTACTTC. This translates into CASSPTAGTGGYEQYF.

This clonotype was seen ten or more times. This chain links TRBV20-1 with TRBJ1-1; no definite D call. Germline loops: CDR1 DFQATT, CDR2 SNEGSKA (reference sequence). V lost 5 bases and J 0 bases, leaving 4 bases between the germline ends. The CDR3 is 11 amino acids. The CDR3 sequence is CSALLNTEAFF. Here the CDR3 DNA reads TGCAGTGCTCTCTTGAACACTGAAGCTTTCTTT.

At least ten counts were recorded for this clonotype. This rearrangement joins TRBV7-9 to TRBJ2-5; D ambiguous. This CDR3 is 15 amino acids long. Germline V CDR1 and CDR2: SEHNR, FQNEAQ (reference sequence). V lost 6 bases, J lost 2 bases, and 16 bases lay in between. The chain's CDR3 is CASSSPGLPQETQYF. The CDR3 DNA reads TGTGCCAGCAGTTCCCCCGGGTTACCACAAGAGACCCAGTACTTC.

This clonotype was counted many times. This chain joins TRBV7-9 and TRBJ1-1; 7 nucleotides agree with TRBD1. This CDR3 has 15 amino acids. V dropped 4 bases and J dropped 5; count of bases not matched to a gene: 10. CDR1 is SEHNR, CDR2 FQNEAQ, per germline (reference sequence). The DNA for the CDR3 is TGTGCCAGCAGCTCACGGACGACAGGGAGAACTGAAGCTTTCTTT. As protein: CASSSRTTGRTEAFF.

This clonotype was seen ten or more times. J is TRBJ1-2 and V is TRBV6-1; perhaps TRBD1 as D (5 bases). The V gene lost 8 bases and the J gene lost 4 bases, with 8 bases spanning the gap. This CDR3 is built from 11 residues. Germline loops: CDR1 MNHNS, CDR2 SASEGT. CDR3 protein: CASRGGYGYTF. The CDR3 nucleotides are TGTGCCAGCCGGGGCGGCTATGGCTACACCTTC.

This clonotype appeared many times. The chain uses TRBV12-3 or TRBV12-4 and TRBJ2-4; 7 bases are shared with TRBD1. J was trimmed by 1 base and V by 7 bases; bases with no gene match: 7. The CDR3 runs to 15 residues. The CDR3 region is CASTRTGPAKNIQYF. CDR3 in DNA: TGTGCCAGCACAAGGACAGGACCCGCCAAAAACATTCAGTACTTC.

This clonotype was seen ten or more times. This rearrangement joins TRBV6-5 to TRBJ2-5; the D is unclear. The CDR3 runs 14 residues. V gave up 4 bases and J gave up 3 bases, with 12 bases separating them. Germline-derived CDR1 and CDR2 are MNHEY and SVGAGI. The CDR3 DNA follows: TGTGCCAGCAGTTCCAGCCGCAGAGAAGAGACCCAGTACTTC. Translated: CASSSSRREETQYF.

This clonotype was seen at least ten times. This chain links TRBV12-3 or TRBV12-4 with TRBJ1-2, with unresolved D. V was clipped by 5 bases and J by 1 base, with 8 bases between them. This CDR3 region has 13 residues. As DNA, the CDR3 is TGTGCCAGCAGTCCAGGATTTAACTATGGCTACACCTTC. Translation gives CASSPGFNYGYTF.

This chain uses TRBV11-1 with TRBJ1-2; D gene unclear. V lost 5 bases and J 5 bases, leaving 18 bases between the germline ends. This CDR3 spans 15 amino acids. Germline V gives CDR1 SGHAT, CDR2 FQDESV (reference sequence). CDR3 region: CASSLTDGADYGYTF. In DNA, the CDR3 is TGTGCCAGCAGCCTCACCGATGGAGCCGATTATGGCTACACCTTC.

This clonotype was recorded many times. The J gene is TRBJ1-5, the V gene TRBV27; TRBD1 might be the D (6 bases). Deletions cut 5 bases from V and 2 bases from J, with 16 bases between. The CDR3 runs 16 residues. Per the germline V gene, CDR1 is MNHEY and CDR2 is SMNVEV (reference sequence). DNA of the CDR3: TGTGCCAGCAGTCTTGGACAGTCCGCGGGCAATCAGCCCCAGCATTTT. Its translation is CASSLGQSAGNQPQHF.

This clonotype was observed at least ten times. This chain connects TRBV6-5 to TRBJ1-1; TRBD1 matches 9 bases. CDR1 is MNHEY and CDR2 is SVGAGI in the germline V gene. With V trimmed by 5 bases and J by 11 bases, 9 bases remained unmatched. There are 13 residues in the CDR3. The CDR3 DNA reads as TGTGCCAGCAGTCTAAACAGGGGGCCAAGGGCTTTCTTT. This codes for CASSLNRGPRAFF.

The V call is TRBV7-2, the J call TRBJ2-5; TRBD2 aligns across 11 bases. CDR3 length: 15 amino acids. Germline assignment: CDR1 SGHTA and CDR2 FQGNSA. V lost 4 bases to trimming and J lost 3 bases; unmatched junction nucleotides: 4. In DNA form, the CDR3 reads TGTGCCAGCAGCTCCTTGGGACTAGCGGAAGAGACCCAGTACTTC. This translates into CASSSLGLAEETQYF.

This clonotype was detected many times. J is TRBJ1-5 and V is TRBV28; the D gene is possibly TRBD1 (6 bases). This CDR3 is built from 17 residues. Germline CDR1 is MDHEN and CDR2 is SYDVKM. Trimming cost V 3 bases and J 1 base, with 16 bases left between them. CDR3 protein: CASSFAAAQGSNQPQHF. The CDR3 DNA sequence: TGTGCCAGCAGTTTTGCGGCAGCTCAGGGGAGCAATCAGCCCCAGCATTTT.

This clonotype was detected many times. The J gene is TRBJ2-7, the V gene TRBV30; 8 bases line up with TRBD2. Germline CDR1 GTSNPN, CDR2 SVGIG (reference sequence). The V and J ends lost 3 bases and 6 bases, in that order; junction bases with no gene match: 13. The CDR3 covers 15 residues. CDR3 in DNA: TGTGCCTGGAGGGGGACTAGGCCCTACCCTACCGAGCAGTACTTC. This encodes CAWRGTRPYPTEQYF.

This clonotype was recorded at least ten times. The V gene is TRBV7-8, the J gene TRBJ2-6; D ambiguous. The CDR3 spans 15 residues. The ends were cut back, 5 bases at V and 0 bases at J, with 8 bases in the middle. Germline-derived CDR1 and CDR2 are SGHVS and FQNEAQ. The CDR3 coding sequence is TGTGCCAGCAGCGCCACGATCTCTGGGGCCAACGTCCTGACTTTC. Protein: CASSATISGANVLTF.

This clonotype was seen repeatedly, ten times or more. This chain joins TRBV19 and TRBJ2-7; 10 bases fit TRBD1. The CDR3 totals 17 residues. Germline loops: CDR1 LNHDA, CDR2 SQIVND (reference sequence). V was pared by 0 bases and J by 5 bases, with 10 bases of the junction left unmatched. The CDR3 spells CASSIDLGQGLIHEQYF. The CDR3 DNA follows: TGTGCCAGTAGTATAGATCTGGGACAGGGGCTCATCCACGAGCAGTACTTC.

This clonotype was counted ten times or more. The gene calls are TRBV4-3 and TRBJ2-7, with 7 bases matching TRBD1. Germline loops: CDR1 LGHNA, CDR2 YSLEER. This CDR3 spans 16 amino acids. With V trimmed by 4 bases and J by 5 bases, 14 bases remained unmatched. Here the CDR3 DNA reads TGCGCCAGCAGCCCCGACCACTCTGACAGGGACCACGAGCAGTACTTC. Translated: CASSPDHSDRDHEQYF.

This clonotype occurred many times. The chain joins TRBV6-2 or TRBV6-3 to TRBJ1-2; 8 bases fit TRBD1. V gave up 5 bases and J gave up 5 bases; unmatched junction bases: 1. The germline CDR1 and CDR2 sequences are MNHEY and SVGEGT. This CDR3 contains 12 residues. CDR3 coding DNA: TGTGCCAGCAGTGACAGGGGTTATGGCTACACCTTC. This encodes CASSDRGYGYTF.